The 4 T cell receptor beta chains in this list originate from one sample, sequenced in a study of shared clonotypes between healthy human individuals. The data were produced by immunoSEQ multiplex PCR, yet TCRdb's version contains in-frame clones alone and is incomplete. The sample lists some 2,400,000 clones, nearly 97% seen once, with roughly 0.13% in the top ten. Sequencing input: naive CD4+ T cells sorted from blood. Subset denoted: CD45RA+ positively selected. The receptor source for this set is a man aged 18 to 29 in good health.

V gene TRBV18 combines with J gene TRBJ1-5; 7 nucleotides align to TRBD1. This CDR3 spans 17 amino acids. V shed 1 base and J 5 bases; nucleotides not matched to a gene: 11. From germline, CDR1 is KGHSH and CDR2 LQKENI. CDR3 sequence (DNA): TGTGCCAGCTCACCACGAGGACAGGTAGAGGGAGATCAGCCCCAGCATTTT. Translation: CASSPRGQVEGDQPQHF. The variable domain in full, with the rest retrieved from reference TRBV18 and TRBJ1-5, is NAGVMQNPRHLVRRRGQEARLRCSPMKGHSHVYWYRQLPEEGLKFMVYLQKENIIDESGMPKERFSAEFPKEGPSILRIQQVVRGDSAAYFCASSPRGQVEGDQPQHFGDGTRLSIL.

This chain links TRBV6-1 with TRBJ2-7, with TRBD2 identical over 9 bases. CDR1 is MNHNS and CDR2 is SASEGT in the germline V gene. The CDR3 loop spans 15 amino acids. The V segment lost 4 bases and the J segment 7 bases; nucleotides outside the gene matches: 11. The CDR3 DNA reads as TGTGCCAGCAGTGGTCCTAGCGGGACCTCGGGGGAGCAGTACTTC. This encodes CASSGPSGTSGEQYF.

This sequence joins TRBV6-5 and TRBJ2-7; TRBD2 agrees at 8 bases. Germline CDR1 is MNHEY and CDR2 is SVGAGI. V dropped 0 bases and J dropped 0; count of bases not matched to a gene: 4. The CDR3 extends over 16 amino acids. CDR3: CASSYSRREASYEQYF. The DNA of the CDR3 is TGTGCCAGCAGTTACTCCAGGCGGGAGGCCTCCTACGAGCAGTACTTC.

V gene TRBV6-1 combines with J gene TRBJ1-5, with D tentatively TRBD1 (5 bases). V gave up 3 bases and J gave up 6 bases, with 9 bases separating them. The CDR3 length is 13 residues. Germline lookup yields CDR1 MNHNS and CDR2 SASEGT. CDR3 coding DNA: TGTGCCAGCAGTGAGTTGGGGGTTCAGCCCCAGCATTTT. Its protein product is CASSELGVQPQHF.